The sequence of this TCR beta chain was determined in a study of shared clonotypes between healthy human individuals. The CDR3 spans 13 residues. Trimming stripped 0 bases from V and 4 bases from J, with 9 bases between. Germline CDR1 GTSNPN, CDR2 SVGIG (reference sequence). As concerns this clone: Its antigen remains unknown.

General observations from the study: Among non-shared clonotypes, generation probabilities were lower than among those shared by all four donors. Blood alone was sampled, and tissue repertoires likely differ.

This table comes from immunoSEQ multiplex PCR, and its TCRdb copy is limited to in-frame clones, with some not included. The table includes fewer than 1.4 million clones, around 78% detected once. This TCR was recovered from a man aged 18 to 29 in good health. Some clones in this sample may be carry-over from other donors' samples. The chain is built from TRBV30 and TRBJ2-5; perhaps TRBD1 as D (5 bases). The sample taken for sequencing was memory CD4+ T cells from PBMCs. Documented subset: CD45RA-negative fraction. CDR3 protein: CAWSVRGLETQYF. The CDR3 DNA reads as TGTGCCTGGAGTGTAAGGGGTCTAGAGACCCAGTACTTC.